This T cell receptor beta chain was observed in a study of blood T cell repertoires in COVID-19. Study-wide context: COVID-19 samples, acute and convalescent, were from the United States, Italy and Spain. Sample material is recorded as cDNA or gDNA derived from T cells, B-cell-depleted T cells, or PBMCs.

V was trimmed by 6 bases and J by 0 bases, leaving 6 bases between them. Germline V gene sequence: CDR1 MDHEN, CDR2 SYDVKM. The CDR3 runs 14 residues. Methods used by the authors: Amplification of reference gene primers was used by the study to estimate nucleated cell counts. The method was immunoSEQ multiplex PCR; TCRdb's version includes in-frame clones alone and lacks a portion of them. Clonal size and the V and J genes are those of that table, whereas D and trimming came from the DNA. The data show tens of thousands of clones, approximately 90% seen once. The J gene is TRBJ1-6, the V gene TRBV28, with D possibly matching TRBD1 (6 bases). The TCR sequence derives from a human donor in a cohort sampled during active COVID-19. The specimen sequenced was peripheral blood. Written as DNA, the CDR3 is TGTGCCAGCAGAGGGGGCTCCTATAATTCACCCCTCCACTTT. It specifies CASRGGSYNSPLHF.